These 6 T cell receptor beta chains share one sample of origin, sequenced in a study of blood T cell repertoires in COVID-19. Clones were sequenced by immunoSEQ multiplex PCR, and TCRdb holds only the in-frame ones, with some missing. The data show around 190,000 clones, approximately 80% seen once. Sequencing was performed on peripheral blood. These TCRs come from a human donor in a cohort sampled during active COVID-19.

This clone appeared a few times. The chain uses TRBV4-2 and TRBJ2-5; D ambiguous. This CDR3 is built from 17 residues. Between the trimmed V and J ends, which lost 4 bases and 0 bases, there was a span of 18 bases. Per germline, CDR1 LGHNA and CDR2 YNFKEQ. The CDR3 sequence is CASSPSSTPRDQETQYF. The CDR3 DNA reads TGTGCCAGCAGCCCCTCCTCAACTCCCCGGGACCAAGAGACCCAGTACTTC.

The chain has TRBV5-1 and TRBJ1-6; 8 nucleotides align to TRBD1. Trimming took 4 bases from V and 10 from J; bases not matched to a gene: 7. CDR3 length: 14 residues. CDR1 is SGHRS, CDR2 YFSETQ, per germline. This CDR3 reads CASSLTGEVSPLHF. The CDR3 nucleotides read TGCGCCAGCAGCCTGACAGGGGAGGTCTCACCCCTCCACTTT.

This sequence joins TRBV3-1 (or the pseudogene TRBV3-2) and TRBJ2-7, with 7 bases matching TRBD1. The germline CDR1 and CDR2 sequences are LGHDT and YNNKEL (reference sequence). This CDR3 is built from 15 residues. Germline trimming cut 1 base from V and 2 bases from J; bases unmatched to any gene: 5. This chain's CDR3 is CASSQGPGGPYEQYF. The CDR3 DNA reads as TGTGCCAGCAGCCAAGGCCCAGGGGGTCCCTACGAGCAGTACTTC.

This chain connects TRBV29-1 to TRBJ2-7; D assignment may be TRBD1 or TRBD2 (5 bases each). This CDR3 region has 11 residues. CDR1 is SQVTM and CDR2 is ANQGSEA in the germline V gene. CDR3 residues: CGTGDVDEQYF. The CDR3 bases are TGCGGGACGGGCGACGTCGACGAGCAGTACTTC.

This clone came up once. This chain connects TRBV5-1 to TRBJ2-1; the match to TRBD2 covers 7 bases. The CDR3 is 15 amino acids. Per the germline V gene, CDR1 is SGHRS and CDR2 is YFSETQ. V lost 0 bases and J lost 7; bases outside the gene matches: 7. This chain's CDR3 is CASSLAHPGGNEQFF. The DNA for the CDR3 is TGCGCCAGCAGCTTGGCCCATCCGGGAGGAAATGAGCAGTTCTTC. Using reference TRBV5-1 and TRBJ2-1 for the parts outside the CDR3, the full variable domain is KAGVTQTPRYLIKTRGQQVTLSCSPISGHRSVSWYQQTPGQGLQFLFEYFSETQRNKGNFPGRFSGRQFSNSRSEMNVSTLELGDSALYLCASSLAHPGGNEQFFGPGTRLTVL.

V is TRBV6-2 or TRBV6-3 and J is TRBJ2-4, with a tentative D call TRBD2 (6 bases). From germline, CDR1 is MNHEY and CDR2 SVGEGT. The V gene lost 4 bases and the J gene lost 1 base, with 8 bases spanning the gap. The CDR3 totals 14 residues. The CDR3 coding sequence is TGTGCCAGCAGTTTTGGGACTGCCAAAAACATTCAGTACTTC. Protein: CASSFGTAKNIQYF.